This TCR beta chain is drawn from a study of spatial heterogeneity in lung cancer. This clonotype was seen a few times. Time point noted: blood at routine non-recurrence follow-up after resection. In each case, whole RNA from tumor, nontumor lung or frozen PBMC was sequenced unsorted. CDR3 length equals 13 residues. CDR1 is MNHEY and CDR2 is SVGEGT in the germline V gene. Trimming pared 6 bases from V and 2 bases from J, leaving 9 bases between. TCRdb independently ran MiXCR on the 5' RACE reads; one entry per CDR3 protein. This repertoire shows fewer than 150,000 distinct CDR3 sequences, under 14% found once; its top ten account for 20% to 30%.

The TCR was taken from a female donor with early-stage non-small cell lung cancer. Source: PBMCs, taken at follow-up. The chain joins TRBV6-2 or TRBV6-3 to TRBJ2-3; D remains ambiguous. The CDR3 spells CASRPSNTDTQYF. The DNA for the CDR3 is TGTGCCAGCAGACCGAGTAACACAGATACGCAGTATTTT.